Listed below are T cell receptor beta chains from one sample, sequenced in a study of blood T cell repertoires in COVID-19. Method: immunoSEQ multiplex PCR; TCRdb's copy keeps in-frame clones and lacks some. This sample has 310,000 or so clones, with around 90% found just once. What was sequenced was PBMCs or T cells enriched from blood (not recorded which). The receptor source for this set is a woman aged 18-29 years who had recovered from COVID-19. The CDR3 runs from the conserved cysteine through the conserved F or W. The D gene is left open where the match is weak. Only part of the rows carry a size: once, few, many, or a class if the clone is expanded.

V gene,clone size,D gene,J gene,CDR3 DNA,CDR3 protein
TRBV12-3/TRBV12-4,NA,NA,TRBJ1-5,TGTGCCAGCAGCCCCGGGTCAAATCAGCCCCAGCATTTT,CASSPGSNQPQHF
TRBV4-3,NA,TRBD2,TRBJ2-7,TGCGCCAGCAGCCAAGATAGGGAACTAGCGGGGAGGACCTACGAGCAGTACTTC,CASSQDRELAGRTYEQYF
TRBV27,NA,NA,TRBJ2-7,TGTGCCAGCAGTTTATCGGGGCCTTCCTACGAGCAGTACTTC,CASSLSGPSYEQYF
TRBV13,NA,TRBD2,TRBJ2-7,TGTGCCAGCAGCCCCCCCGGGACTACCTACGAGCAGTACTTC,CASSPPGTTYEQYF
TRBV3-1/TRBV3-2,once,NA,TRBJ1-1,TGTGCCAGCAGCCAGGGGCAGGGTCGCATGAACACTGAAGCTTTCTTT,CASSQGQGRMNTEAFF
TRBV6-5,NA,TRBD1,TRBJ1-5,TGTGCCAGCGGGAGTAACAGGGGCCACCAGCCCCAGCATTTT,CASGSNRGHQPQHF
TRBV30,NA,NA,TRBJ1-2,TGTGCCTGGTGGGGAGAACCCTATGGCTACACCTTC,CAWWGEPYGYTF
TRBV3-1/TRBV3-2,NA,NA,TRBJ1-2,TGTGCCAGCAGCCAAGATCCCCTTAACTATGGCTACACCTTC,CASSQDPLNYGYTF
TRBV7-9,NA,NA,TRBJ1-2,TGTGCCAGCAGCCCGGAAGGCGGTTATGGCTACACCTTC,CASSPEGGYGYTF
TRBV3-1/TRBV3-2,NA,NA,TRBJ2-1,TGTGCCAGCAGCCAAGAAACCGGAGTCCCCTACAATGAGCAGTTCTTC,CASSQETGVPYNEQFF
TRBV3-1/TRBV3-2,few,TRBD2,TRBJ2-7,TGTGCCAGCAGCCATACGACTAGCGGAGGCTACGAGCAGTACTTC,CASSHTTSGGYEQYF
TRBV19,NA,NA,TRBJ2-7,TGTGCCAGTAGTATTTCTTCAACCGGTACTACCTACGAGCAGTACTTC,CASSISSTGTTYEQYF
TRBV5-1,NA,NA,TRBJ1-2,TGCGCCAGCAGCTCTACAGGAACTACTAACTATGGCTACACCTTC,CASSSTGTTNYGYTF
TRBV11-2,few,NA,TRBJ2-3,TGTGCCAGCAGCTCCTACAGGGAGGGCCCCGCAGATACGCAGTATTTT,CASSSYREGPADTQYF
TRBV6-2/TRBV6-3,NA,NA,TRBJ2-7,TGTGCCAGCAGCCGCCATTTGGGGCAGGGGTCTTCCTCCTACGAGCAGTACTTC,CASSRHLGQGSSSYEQYF
TRBV19,once,NA,TRBJ1-2,TGTGCCAGTAGTATAATGCCAGGGCTGATCTATGGCTACACCTTC,CASSIMPGLIYGYTF
TRBV5-1,NA,TRBD2,TRBJ2-3,TGCGCCAGCAGCGCCGGACTAGCCTTCACAGATACGCAGTATTTT,CASSAGLAFTDTQYF
TRBV29-1,NA,NA,TRBJ1-2,TGCAGCGTTGATCACACGTATGGCTACACCTTC,CSVDHTYGYTF
TRBV13,NA,NA,TRBJ1-3,TGTGCCAGCAGAGGAGGGGCCCCTCTTTCTGGAAACACCATATATTTT,CASRGGAPLSGNTIYF
TRBV18,NA,TRBD2,TRBJ2-7,TGTGCCAGCTCACCGGGGACTAGCGGGGTCCACTCCTACGAGCAGTACTTC,CASSPGTSGVHSYEQYF
TRBV7-2,NA,TRBD2,TRBJ2-5,TGTGCCAGCAGCTTAGGTTTTTCTGTGCGGGGGGGCCGTGAGACCCAGTACTTC,CASSLGFSVRGGRETQYF
TRBV7-3,NA,TRBD2,TRBJ2-1,TGTGCCAGCAGCTTAACGTTTAGCGGGGCTTACAATGAGCAGTTCTTC,CASSLTFSGAYNEQFF
TRBV27,NA,TRBD2,TRBJ2-7,TGTGCCAGCAGTTTATCGGGCGCGGGAGGGTCCTACGAGCAGTACTTC,CASSLSGAGGSYEQYF
TRBV11-2,NA,TRBD2,TRBJ2-7,TGTGCCAGCAGTTCCCGCCCCTCCGGGACTAGCGGGACTCGCCACGAGCAGTACTTC,CASSSRPSGTSGTRHEQYF
TRBV19,NA,NA,TRBJ1-2,TGTGCCAGTAGTATAGCCACAGGGTACTCTGGCTACACCTTC,CASSIATGYSGYTF
TRBV6-5,NA,TRBD2,TRBJ2-7,TGTGCCAGCAGTTTGGAGCGGGGCGTTTACGAGCAGTACTTC,CASSLERGVYEQYF
TRBV6-2/TRBV6-3,NA,NA,TRBJ1-4,TGTGCCAGCAGTTGGCCCGGGGATGAAAAACTGTTTTTT,CASSWPGDEKLFF
TRBV6-5,NA,NA,TRBJ1-2,TGTGCCAGCAGATTGAGGGGGTATGGCTACACCTTC,CASRLRGYGYTF
TRBV6-1,NA,NA,TRBJ2-7,TGTGCCAGCAGTGAAGCCGGACTTGAATCCTACGAGCAGTACTTC,CASSEAGLESYEQYF
TRBV6-6,NA,TRBD1,TRBJ2-7,TGTGCCAGCACTGCAGACAGGGGGCGGTCCTACGAGCAGTACTTC,CASTADRGRSYEQYF
TRBV28,NA,TRBD1,TRBJ1-2,TGTGCCACAAGTGGGGACAGCATTACTTATGGCTACACCTTC,CATSGDSITYGYTF
TRBV28,NA,NA,TRBJ2-1,TGTGCCAGCAGCCCGGTGTACTCCAATGAGCAGTTCTTC,CASSPVYSNEQFF
TRBV7-9,NA,NA,TRBJ1-3,TGTGCCAGCAGCTTACCCCCAGGGTACTCTGGAAACACCATATATTTT,CASSLPPGYSGNTIYF
TRBV5-6,NA,TRBD1,TRBJ2-2,TGTGCCAGCAGCCTGGGACAGGGGGTGTACACCGGGGAGCTGTTTTTT,CASSLGQGVYTGELFF
TRBV30,NA,NA,TRBJ2-7,TGTGCCTGGTTTAACAGTCCCTACGAGCAGTACTTC,CAWFNSPYEQYF
TRBV6-4,NA,NA,TRBJ1-2,TGTGCCAGCAGTGAACCCGGGCGGAAGGGGATCGGCGGCTACACCTTC,CASSEPGRKGIGGYTF
TRBV6-2/TRBV6-3,few,TRBD1,TRBJ1-1,TGTGCCAGCAGTGCTAACGCCGGGACAGGGAGTAATGAAGCTTTCTTT,CASSANAGTGSNEAFF
TRBV19,NA,TRBD1,TRBJ1-5,TGTGCCAGTACCCGGACAGGGGCTCATCAGCCCCAGCATTTT,CASTRTGAHQPQHF
TRBV18,once,NA,TRBJ1-3,TGTGCCAGCTCACCGTCGAAACAGGGAAACACCATATATTTT,CASSPSKQGNTIYF
TRBV4-3,NA,NA,TRBJ2-7,TGCGCCAGCAGCCAAGACAGAGGGACTGAAAAGCGTCGGTACTTC,CASSQDRGTEKRRYF